This T cell receptor (beta chain) appears in the sequencing data of a study of cytomegalovirus exposure and HLA in healthy donors. Across the whole study: There were around 100 million unique TCR beta sequences, drawn from approximately 190 million T cells, in an earlier analysis.

V lost 4 bases to trimming and J lost 1 base; unmatched junction nucleotides: 4. The CDR3 consists of 16 residues. Germline CDR1 and CDR2: SGHNT and YYREEE (reference sequence). The PCR employed 60 Vbeta primers together with 13 Jbeta primers. Here immunoSEQ multiplex PCR was the method, and the copy in TCRdb shows in-frame clones only, minus some. The sample has about 110,000 clones, approximately 86% seen once; the top ten hold more than 1.5%. As regards this clone: Its antigen is unidentified.

Overall study results and limits: Cytomegalovirus status, reportedly, was diagnosed with high specificity and sensitivity by the classifier. In a later analysis, TCR association rates varied by HLA locus: DRB1 most, HLA-C fewest.

Material: PBMCs. This receptor was obtained from a man aged 35 to 55 in good health and CMV-seronegative. The chain joins TRBV5-4 to TRBJ1-4, with TRBD1 matching over 10 bases. The CDR3 sequence is CASSAGTGVTNEKLFF. Here the CDR3 DNA reads TGTGCCAGCAGCGCCGGGACAGGGGTAACTAATGAAAAACTGTTTTTT.